The T cell receptor (beta chain) described here comes from a study of blood T cell repertoires in COVID-19 (dated by TCRdb to about 2020). Regarding the study in general: Samples from collaborators originated in the United States, Italy and Spain and spanned both the acute and convalescent phases of COVID-19. The prospective study material was composed of cDNA or gDNA derived from T cells, B-cell-depleted T cells, or PBMCs. The dataset comprised deeply sampled blood TCRbeta repertoires from subjects exposed to, actively infected with, or recovered from COVID-19. The repertoires were released in a freely available public database meant as a resource for research on the immune response to SARS-CoV-2. The samples were drawn from the first 160 participants of the ongoing ImmuneRACE study and from over a thousand subjects provided by 6 global collaborators. Sample metadata almost always included a de-identified subject ID, COVID-19 status, age in years and sex. Where HLA class I and class II types were available, the types were taken from metadata supplied by the sample provider, not from assay-based typing.

Reading the germline V gene gives CDR1 SGDLS and CDR2 YYNGEE. The junction shows trimming of 0 bases on V and 1 base on J, plus 10 bases between the germline ends. From the cysteine up to the phenylalanine, the CDR3 has a length of 15 residues. The retained sequence is limited to the CDR3, 45 bases, with the frame set at the first base. TCRbeta CDR3 regions were amplified from genomic DNA using the immunoSEQ Assay, a bias-controlled multiplex PCR. In the paper's pipeline: Within the assay, amplification of reference gene primers was used to estimate how many nucleated cells each sample contained. To quantify the absolute abundance of each unique TCRbeta CDR3 rearrangement, sequence reads were collapsed and filtered. For each sample, productive Simpson clonality was calculated by taking the square root of Simpson's diversity index across productive rearrangements. TCRdb's version of the immuneACCESS table is confined to in-frame rearrangements and falls short of the full clone set. An unresolved V gene accounts for under half of the shortfall where checked; the remainder is of unknown origin. V and J calls and clone size follow that table, whereas D and trimming were derived from the DNA. The sample profile shows roughly 41,000 clones; over 75% of them were found once. Around 45% of the sample comes from the top ten.

Each collaborating institution followed its own protocols to collect whole blood in K2EDTA tubes. For TCRbeta analysis, collaborators shipped samples as frozen whole blood, isolated PBMCs, or DNA extracted from either of those sample types. The paper as a whole reports these results and caveats: Clinical and demographic metadata were provided uncurated, with the amount varying by source and participant.

About this clone: The specificity of this receptor is unknown. No base quality values were provided; no much bigger clone lies one nucleotide off.

The source of this sequence is a woman aged 80 or older with acute or convalescent COVID-19. Sequencing input: peripheral blood. The chain is encoded by TRBV9 joined to TRBJ1-2; TRBD1 might be the D gene, on 5 matching bases. For the CDR3, the sequence is CASSVDQGFNYGYTF. Read as DNA, the sequence is TGTGCCAGCAGCGTAGATCAGGGATTTAACTATGGCTACACCTTC.